A selection of T cell receptor beta chains follows, all from one sample in a study of blood T cell repertoires in COVID-19. Some clones are missing from TCRdb's copy, which holds only in-frame ones; the method was immunoSEQ multiplex PCR. In the table there are about 160,000 clones, 80% to 95% of which are singletons. The sample was peripheral blood. The receptors derive from a woman aged 50 to 60 with acute or convalescent COVID-19. The CDR3 runs from the conserved cysteine through the conserved F or W.

V: TRBV12-3/TRBV12-4
CDR3: CASSSTSNYGYTF

V: TRBV5-1
CDR3: CASSWESGYEAFF

V: TRBV5-6
CDR3: CASSREARRSLNGYTF

V: TRBV10-3
CDR3: CAIRQGGTEAFF

V: TRBV6-4
CDR3: CASRYRGWNEQFF

V: TRBV30
CDR3: CAWSVGRDYEQYF

V: TRBV20-1
CDR3: CSASQGAVYSGELFF

V: TRBV5-1
CDR3: CASTGGTGTVNYEKLFF

V: TRBV14
CDR3: CASSLQPQVGNTIYF

V: TRBV19
CDR3: CASSIPDRAYLNYGYTF

V: TRBV5-1
CDR3: CASLAGEPPVSYNEQFF

V: TRBV10-2
CDR3: CASSELGGGLQPQHF

V: TRBV7-9
CDR3: CASSFETTSGGRETQYF

V: TRBV19
CDR3: CASSIAGANQPQHF

V: TRBV14
CDR3: CASSQVGGTPYNEQFF

V: TRBV11-2
CDR3: CASSPLGQGMPGELFF

V: TRBV7-2
CDR3: CASSPGSDSVETQYF

V: TRBV25-1
CDR3: CASSASNRVNTEAFF

V: TRBV7-8
CDR3: CASSLRWDRGNIQYF

V: TRBV11-3
CDR3: CASSHGLAANEQFF

V: TRBV11-3
CDR3: CASSLSGGYPGELFF

V: TRBV2
CDR3: CASSEDRDPYNEQFF

V: TRBV18
CDR3: CASSREAGAAPQHF

V: TRBV18
CDR3: CASSPGTGIGGNTIYF

V: TRBV6-2/TRBV6-3
CDR3: CASSQIRDTEAFF

V: TRBV5-4
CDR3: CASSLGGLAGVDEQFF

V: TRBV4-1
CDR3: CASSQDAGATFGPQHF

V: TRBV28
CDR3: CASSRPGRGTGELFF

V: TRBV7-9
CDR3: CASSLVGQGSYNEQFF

V: TRBV30
CDR3: CAWSSPAGGPTRTDTQYF

V: TRBV5-1
CDR3: CASRNGLAGPDTQYF

V: TRBV28
CDR3: CASSLPGSVGNEQFF

V: TRBV15
CDR3: CATSPGRDSKISTDTQYF

V: TRBV7-3
CDR3: CASSFTGTGGTGELFF

V: TRBV9
CDR3: CASSASGRQTGELFF

V: TRBV12-3/TRBV12-4
CDR3: CASSFREANTQYF

V: TRBV2
CDR3: CASKSDRVYNEQFF

V: TRBV29-1
CDR3: CSVLSGTGNHYGYTF

V: TRBV30
CDR3: CAWSGPLRDQPQHF

V: TRBV3-1/TRBV3-2
CDR3: CASSSTSGLPHGEQFF

V: TRBV30
CDR3: CAWSTDSGNTIYF

V: TRBV6-6
CDR3: CASTTHTGYDGYTF

V: TRBV10-3
CDR3: CAIREPGLLGDEQFF

V: TRBV23-1
CDR3: CASRFRTGYYSREQYF

V: TRBV6-5
CDR3: CATLGQSNSNQPQHF

V: TRBV28
CDR3: CASRARIYNEQFF

V: TRBV24-1
CDR3: CATSVSGSSGDPEQFF